This is a list of T cell receptor beta chains from one sample in a study of OX40 agonist ivuxolimab in advanced cancers. The data were produced by immunoSEQ multiplex PCR, yet TCRdb's version contains in-frame clones alone and is incomplete. The data contain about 70,000 clones, roughly 89% of them seen just once; the ten biggest clones take up 13%. The sample consisted of CD4+ or CD8+ T cells sorted from blood, taken in a trial of the OX40 agonist ivuxolimab. Source of these receptors: an adult with an advanced solid tumor such as melanoma, head and neck, liver or kidney cancer. Both conserved end residues are part of each CDR3. Fields, in order: D gene, J gene, clone size, V gene, CDR3 protein, CDR3 DNA. The D gene is left open where the match is weak. For some rows the clone size is stated as once, few or many, or as a class when expanded; others skip it.

>-|TRBJ2-5|-|TRBV7-9
CASSLAPGPYQETQYF
TGTGCCAGCAGCTTAGCCCCAGGTCCATACCAAGAGACCCAGTACTTC
>TRBD1|TRBJ1-1|-|TRBV25-1
CATLTERGRDTEAFF
TGTGCCACCTTAACGGAAAGGGGGCGAGACACTGAAGCTTTCTTT
>TRBD1|TRBJ1-1|once|TRBV4-1
CASSQNRGHTEAFF
TGCGCCAGCAGCCAAAACAGGGGGCACACTGAAGCTTTCTTT
>-|TRBJ2-7|-|TRBV6-1
CASSEAPDSSYEQYF
TGTGCCAGCAGTGAAGCCCCCGACAGCTCCTACGAGCAGTACTTC
>-|TRBJ2-3|once|TRBV4-1
CASSQPKTRDTQYF
TGCGCCAGCAGCCAACCCAAAACAAGAGATACGCAGTATTTT
>-|TRBJ2-7|-|TRBV5-3
CASGTAPYEQYF
TGTGCCAGCGGGACGGCCCCTTACGAGCAGTACTTC
>TRBD2|TRBJ2-7|-|TRBV2
CASEPPTGGNEQYF
TGTGCCAGCGAACCTCCTACGGGGGGGAACGAGCAGTACTTC
>TRBD1|TRBJ1-2|-|TRBV28
CASSLWGQYGYTF
TGTGCCAGCAGTTTATGGGGACAGTATGGCTACACCTTC
>-|TRBJ1-2|-|TRBV30
CAWRGSFLYGYTF
TGTGCCTGGAGAGGTAGCTTCCTCTATGGCTACACCTTC
>-|TRBJ2-7|-|TRBV18
CASSPTNYEQYF
TGTGCCAGCTCACCAACCAACTACGAGCAGTACTTC
>-|TRBJ2-7|once|TRBV11-2
CASSLMTESSYEQYF
TGTGCCAGCAGCCTGATGACAGAATCCTCCTACGAGCAGTACTTC
>TRBD2|TRBJ2-7|-|TRBV6-1
CASRREGLAGDEQYF
TGTGCCAGCAGGCGGGAGGGACTAGCGGGAGACGAGCAGTACTTC
>-|TRBJ2-2|-|TRBV20-1
CSTTKTGELFF
TGCAGTACAACAAAGACAGGGGAGCTGTTTTTT
>-|TRBJ2-7|-|TRBV12-5
CASGYRTYEQYF
TGTGCTAGTGGGTACAGAACCTACGAGCAGTACTTC
>-|TRBJ1-5|-|TRBV6-1
CASSEEDRAFNQPQHF
TGTGCCAGCAGTGAGGAGGACAGAGCTTTCAATCAGCCCCAGCATTTT
>TRBD2|TRBJ2-2|-|TRBV13
CASSPFLTAGTGELFF
TGTGCCAGCAGCCCCTTCTTGACAGCGGGAACCGGGGAGCTGTTTTTT
>-|TRBJ1-2|-|TRBV7-9
CASSLVNGYGYTF
TGTGCCAGCAGCTTAGTGAACGGCTATGGCTACACCTTC
>TRBD2|TRBJ2-1|once|TRBV28
CASSPIVLASGSNEQFF
TGTGCCAGCAGTCCGATCGTCTTAGCTAGCGGAAGCAATGAGCAGTTCTTC
>TRBD1|TRBJ1-5|-|TRBV19
CASSMQGGDQPQHF
TGTGCCAGTAGTATGCAGGGGGGCGATCAGCCCCAGCATTTT
>-|TRBJ2-7|few|TRBV2
CASRGGEQYF
TGTGCCAGCAGGGGCGGCGAGCAGTACTTC
>TRBD2|TRBJ2-1|few|TRBV27
CASNTGLVSNEQFF
TGTGCCAGCAATACGGGACTAGTGAGTAATGAGCAGTTCTTC
>-|TRBJ1-4|-|TRBV27
CASSPGFMGFEKLFF
TGTGCCAGCAGTCCCGGATTTATGGGCTTTGAAAAACTGTTTTTT
>-|TRBJ1-1|-|TRBV28
CASSLGSGSWYTEAFF
TGTGCCAGCAGTTTGGGATCCGGCTCCTGGTACACTGAAGCTTTCTTT
>-|TRBJ2-7|few|TRBV11-2
CASSSHYEQYF
TGTGCCAGCAGCTCACACTACGAGCAGTACTTC
>-|TRBJ2-1|-|TRBV28
CASSPGILAWYNEQFF
TGTGCCAGCAGTCCTGGGATACTAGCATGGTACAATGAGCAGTTCTTC
>-|TRBJ1-2|-|TRBV5-4
CASSFLFGYTF
TGTGCCAGCAGCTTTCTCTTTGGCTACACCTTC
>-|TRBJ1-5|-|TRBV28
CASTTRRDTVHYSNQPQHF
TGTGCCAGCACCACCCGCCGGGACACAGTACATTATAGCAATCAGCCCCAGCATTTT
>-|TRBJ2-5|-|TRBV2
CASSEWQWETQYF
TGTGCCAGCAGTGAATGGCAATGGGAGACCCAGTACTTC
>TRBD1|TRBJ1-2|-|TRBV15
CATSRTGESNYGYTF
TGTGCCACCAGTAGGACAGGGGAATCTAACTATGGCTACACCTTC
>-|TRBJ2-2|-|TRBV30
CAWKAAVNTGELFF
TGTGCCTGGAAGGCAGCAGTTAACACCGGGGAGCTGTTTTTT
>-|TRBJ1-4|-|TRBV2
CASSDWGGVGEKLFF
TGTGCCAGCAGTGACTGGGGGGGTGTCGGCGAAAAACTGTTTTTT
>-|TRBJ2-3|-|TRBV25-1
CASRNTDFTDTQYF
TGTGCCAGCAGGAACACAGACTTCACAGATACGCAGTATTTT